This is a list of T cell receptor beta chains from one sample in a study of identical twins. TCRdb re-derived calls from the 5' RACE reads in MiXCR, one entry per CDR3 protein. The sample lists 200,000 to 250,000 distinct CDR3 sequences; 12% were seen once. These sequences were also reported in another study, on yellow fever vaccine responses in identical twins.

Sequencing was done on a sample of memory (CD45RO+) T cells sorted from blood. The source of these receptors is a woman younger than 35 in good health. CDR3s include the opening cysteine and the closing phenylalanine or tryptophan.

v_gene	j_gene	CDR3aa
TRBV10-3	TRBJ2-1	CANRDSPDNEQFF
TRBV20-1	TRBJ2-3	CSAKTSVDTQYF
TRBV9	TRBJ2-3	CASSVAARAGGSDTQYF
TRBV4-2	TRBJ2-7	CASSQAQGELYEQYF
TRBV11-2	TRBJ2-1	CASSQTSGSVYEQFF
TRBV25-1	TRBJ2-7	CASSRDREPYEQYF
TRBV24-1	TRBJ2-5	CATSDPGTGGETQYF
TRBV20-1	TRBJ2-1	CSARGGGGAPGAVNEQFF
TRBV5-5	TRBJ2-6	CASSPGPLSGANVLTF
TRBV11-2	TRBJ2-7	CASSLAVHEQYF
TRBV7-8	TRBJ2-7	CASSLTGRGRGPYEQYF
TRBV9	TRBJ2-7	CASSPMENYEQYF
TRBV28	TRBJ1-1	CASSLSVGNTEAFF
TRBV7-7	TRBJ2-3	CASSLTSVGTDTQYF
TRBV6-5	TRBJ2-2	CASSYSTGEAGELFF
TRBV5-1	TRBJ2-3	CASSTGTGTDTQYF
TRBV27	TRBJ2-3	CASTPRLAGVSDTQYF
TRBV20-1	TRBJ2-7	CSASNNRGFDEQYF